This passage covers 30 T cell receptor beta chains from one sample sequenced in a study of T cell changes during pregnancy in multiple sclerosis. Profiling relied on immunoSEQ multiplex PCR, and the TCRdb table lists in-frame clones only, not all of them. The sample yields 78,000 or so clones, about 92% seen once. The sample here was peripheral blood, taken before pregnancy. The receptor source for this set is a female donor with multiple sclerosis, enrolled in a pregnancy study.

The chain is built from TRBV9 and TRBJ1-1; 8 bases align to TRBD1. CDR1 SGDLS and CDR2 YYNGEE come from the germline V gene. The length of the CDR3 is 16 residues. V lost 3 bases, J lost 0 bases, and 7 bases stayed unmatched. The chain's CDR3 is CASSGGTGSMNTEAFF. In nucleotides, the CDR3 is TGTGCCAGCAGCGGGGGGACAGGAAGCATGAACACTGAAGCTTTCTTT.

The chain recombines TRBV13 with TRBJ2-1; TRBD1 is a possible D gene (5 bases). The CDR3 runs 12 residues. V lost 2 bases and J lost 6, with 5 bases in between. Germline V CDR1 and CDR2: PRHDT, FYEKMQ (reference sequence). CDR3 loop: CASSLRGNEQFF. CDR3 coding DNA: TGTGCCAGCAGCTTAAGGGGCAATGAGCAGTTCTTC. Combining the CDR3 with reference TRBV13 and TRBJ2-1 gives the whole variable domain AAGVIQSPRHLIKEKRETATLKCYPIPRHDTVYWYQQGPGQDPQFLISFYEKMQSDKGSIPDRFSAQQFSDYHSELNMSSLELGDSALYFCASSLRGNEQFFGPGTRLTVL.

V gene TRBV2 combines with J gene TRBJ1-6, with D perhaps TRBD1 (6 bases). V lost 2 bases and J 7 bases, leaving 9 bases between the germline ends. This CDR3 has 14 amino acids. The germline CDR1 and CDR2 sequences are SNHLY and FYNNEI. DNA for the CDR3: TGTGCCAGCAGTGAAAACAGGGAGAATTCACCCCTCCACTTT. Translated, it gives CASSENRENSPLHF.

V is TRBV27 and J is TRBJ2-7; the match to TRBD2 covers 15 bases. The CDR3 has 20 amino acids. Germline trimming cut 4 bases from V and 3 bases from J; bases unmatched to any gene: 16. CDR1 MNHEY and CDR2 SMNVEV come from the germline V gene (reference sequence). CDR3 DNA sequence: TGTGCCAGCAGTTCCCGCCCCGGGACTAGCGGGGGGCTCTCACTCTACGAGCAGTACTTC. Translation: CASSSRPGTSGGLSLYEQYF.

This clone was counted a few times. The chain uses TRBV14 and TRBJ1-6; tentatively, D is TRBD1 (6 bases). Germline CDR1 SGHDN, CDR2 FVKESK. The CDR3 sequence is 14 residues long. Between the trimmed V and J ends, which lost 4 bases and 7 bases, there was a span of 11 bases. The CDR3 coding sequence is TGTGCCAGCAGCCGAGAAACAGGGAATTCACCCCTCCACTTT. It codes for CASSRETGNSPLHF.

The chain has TRBV6-5 and TRBJ2-3; D is perhaps TRBD1 (6 bases). CDR3 length: 14 residues. Germline values: CDR1 MNHEY, CDR2 SVGAGI. Trimming cost V 2 bases and J 1 base, with 7 bases left between them. CDR3 nucleotides: TGTGCCAGCAGTTACCACAGGGGCACAGATACGCAGTATTTT. Its translation is CASSYHRGTDTQYF.

The chain links TRBV14 to TRBJ2-7; D remains ambiguous. V was clipped by 6 bases and J by 9 bases, with 18 bases between them. Germline V gives CDR1 SGHDN, CDR2 FVKESK. The CDR3 is 13 amino acids. CDR3 coding DNA: TGTGCCAGCAGTCCCACAAGAGACTCACCGCAGTACTTC. Residues: CASSPTRDSPQYF. The full variable domain, in which reference TRBV14 and TRBJ2-7 provide the parts outside the CDR3, is EAGVTQFPSHSVIEKGQTVTLRCDPISGHDNLYWYRRVMGKEIKFLLHFVKESKQDESGMPNNRFLAERTGGTYSTLKVQPAELEDSGVYFCASSPTRDSPQYFGPGTRLTVT.

V gene TRBV20-1 combines with J gene TRBJ2-7; unclear D gene. This CDR3 is 10 amino acids long. The germline CDR1 and CDR2 sequences are DFQATT and SNEGSKA (reference sequence). Trimming removed 5 bases at V and 2 bases at J, with 4 bases between. Here the CDR3 reads CSAGPYEQYF. CDR3 nucleotide sequence: TGCAGTGCTGGCCCCTACGAGCAGTACTTC.

The sample holds one count of this clone. J is TRBJ1-1 and V is TRBV6-6; tentatively, D is TRBD1 (6 bases). This CDR3 contains 14 residues. V lost 8 bases and J 0 bases, leaving 13 bases between the germline ends. Germline V lookup: CDR1 MNHNY, CDR2 SVGAGI (reference sequence). The CDR3 sequence: CASAPGQLNTEAFF. The CDR3 nucleotides read TGTGCCAGCGCTCCTGGACAGCTGAACACTGAAGCTTTCTTT.

This clone occurred once. The rearrangement uses TRBV9 and TRBJ2-2; 9 bases agree with TRBD1. The V gene end was trimmed by 0 bases and the J gene end by 1 base; junction bases not matched to a gene: 4. CDR3 length: 17 amino acids. Germline V gene sequence: CDR1 SGDLS, CDR2 YYNGEE. The CDR3 nucleotides read TGTGCCAGCAGCGTAGGGGGACAGGGATGGAACACCGGGGAGCTGTTTTTT. Encoded protein: CASSVGGQGWNTGELFF.

The chain joins TRBV7-9 to TRBJ2-1; D is uncertain. V was trimmed by 4 bases and J by 4 bases, leaving 14 bases between them. Germline-derived CDR1 and CDR2 are SEHNR and FQNEAQ (reference sequence). The CDR3 loop spans 15 amino acids. The CDR3 sequence is CASSSTKAGYNEQFF. CDR3 bases: TGTGCCAGCAGCTCCACCAAGGCAGGATACAATGAGCAGTTCTTC.

This chain connects TRBV18 to TRBJ2-1; 7 positions match TRBD1. The V segment lost 3 bases and the J segment 2 bases; nucleotides outside the gene matches: 7. Germline-derived CDR1 and CDR2 are KGHSH and LQKENI. The CDR3 contains 16 residues. The CDR3 coding sequence is TGTGCCAGCTCACCCATCGACAGGGCAGCCTACAATGAGCAGTTCTTC. This gives the protein CASSPIDRAAYNEQFF.

This clone was picked up one time. The gene calls are TRBV14 and TRBJ1-1; tentatively, D is TRBD1 (6 bases). Looked up from germline, CDR1 is SGHDN and CDR2 is FVKESK. This CDR3 has 12 amino acids. Trimming pared 4 bases from V and 8 bases from J, leaving 11 bases between. Here the CDR3 DNA reads TGTGCCAGCAGCCGGGGGGGCAGCGAAGCTTTCTTT. It encodes CASSRGGSEAFF.

This rearrangement joins TRBV9 to TRBJ1-3; 7 nucleotides line up with TRBD1. The CDR3 is made up of 17 amino acids. Germline assignment: CDR1 SGDLS and CDR2 YYNGEE. V was pared by 3 bases and J by 0 bases, with 9 bases of the junction left unmatched. CDR3 region: CASSAAQDRRSGNTIYF. The CDR3 DNA sequence: TGTGCCAGCAGCGCGGCCCAGGACAGGCGCTCTGGAAACACCATATATTTT.

J is TRBJ1-4 and V is TRBV7-9; D remains unclear. Germline lookup yields CDR1 SEHNR and CDR2 FQNEAQ (reference sequence). The CDR3 contains 13 residues. V lost 5 bases and J 4 bases, leaving 8 bases between the germline ends. This CDR3 is CASSPGYNEKLFF. In DNA, the CDR3 is TGTGCCAGCAGCCCAGGCTATAATGAAAAACTGTTTTTT.

This chain links TRBV5-1 with TRBJ2-3; 10 bases are shared with TRBD2. Germline trimming cut 4 bases from V and 2 bases from J; bases unmatched to any gene: 10. Per germline, CDR1 SGHRS and CDR2 YFSETQ. The CDR3 sequence is 17 residues long. The CDR3 bases are TGCGCCAGCAGCCCCACCGGGACTAGCGAGATCACAGATACGCAGTATTTT. This gives the protein CASSPTGTSEITDTQYF.

V and J are TRBV19 and TRBJ2-7; 10 bases are a match to TRBD1. Germline CDR1 is LNHDA and CDR2 is SQIVND (reference sequence). V dropped 6 bases and J dropped 0; count of bases not matched to a gene: 5. CDR3 size: 15 residues. The CDR3 here is CASRRGQGSSYEQYF. The CDR3 coding sequence is TGTGCCAGTAGGAGGGGACAGGGGAGCTCCTACGAGCAGTACTTC.

The rearrangement links TRBV14 to TRBJ2-6; TRBD1 matches 10 bases. With 5 bases clipped from V and 2 bases from J, the junction kept 12 bases outside the gene matches. The CDR3 runs to 19 residues. CDR1 and CDR2 from the germline V gene are SGHDN and FVKESK. The CDR3 region is CASSLHPGQGIPGANVLTF. The CDR3 region has the DNA TGTGCCAGCAGCTTACACCCGGGACAGGGGATCCCTGGGGCCAACGTCCTGACTTTC.

The rearrangement joins TRBV11-2 to TRBJ2-7; maybe TRBD2 (5 bases). The germline V and J ends were trimmed by 2 bases and 6 bases, with 8 bases remaining between them. CDR1 is SGHAT and CDR2 is FQNNGV in the germline V gene. The CDR3 contains 12 residues. Written as DNA, the CDR3 is TGTGCCAGCAGCTTATCGCGGGTCGAGCAGTACTTC. The encoded protein is CASSLSRVEQYF.

The chain carries TRBV19 and TRBJ2-3; tentatively, D is TRBD2 (5 bases). This CDR3 spans 12 amino acids. Germline V CDR1 and CDR2: LNHDA, SQIVND (reference sequence). Trimming took off 6 bases at V and 3 bases at J, with 7 bases between the two ends. The CDR3 region is CASSPGTDTQYF. Written as DNA, the CDR3 is TGTGCCAGTAGCCCGGGAACAGATACGCAGTATTTT.

The chain recombines TRBV19 with TRBJ1-4; 8 positions match TRBD1. The ends lost 5 bases at V and 7 bases at J; junction bases unmatched: 12. Per germline, CDR1 LNHDA and CDR2 SQIVND (reference sequence). CDR3 length equals 16 residues. The CDR3 protein is CASSSTQGARGEKLFF. CDR3 DNA: TGTGCCAGTAGTTCAACCCAGGGGGCGAGGGGTGAAAAACTGTTTTTT. The whole variable domain, remainder taken from reference TRBV19 and TRBJ1-4, is DGGITQSPKYLFRKEGQNVTLSCEQNLNHDAMYWYRQDPGQGLRLIYYSQIVNDFQKGDIAEGYSVSREKKESFPLTVTSAQKNPTAFYLCASSSTQGARGEKLFFGSGTQLSVL.

The chain employs TRBV10-3 and TRBJ1-2; TRBD1 matches 7 bases. Germline CDR1 and CDR2: ENHRY and SYGVKD. Trimming took 3 bases from V and 4 from J; bases not matched to a gene: 14. This CDR3 has 17 residues. CDR3 region: CAISDPNRQGPLYGYTF. The CDR3, as DNA: TGTGCCATCAGTGACCCAAACCGACAGGGCCCTCTCTATGGCTACACCTTC.

V gene TRBV6-6 combines with J gene TRBJ1-3; D might be TRBD1 (6 bases). CDR1 and CDR2 (germline): MNHNY, SVGAGI (reference sequence). This CDR3 is built from 15 residues. V was shortened by 5 bases and J by 4 bases, with 15 bases between the two germline ends. CDR3 in amino acids: CASSQGGASGNTIYF. The CDR3 region has the DNA TGTGCCAGCAGTCAAGGGGGGGCCTCGGGAAACACCATATATTTT.

Only one count was recorded for this clone. V usage is TRBV7-9 and J usage is TRBJ2-7; maybe TRBD1 (6 bases). The CDR3 runs 14 residues. V was trimmed by 4 bases and J by 0 bases, leaving 10 bases between them. Germline V lookup: CDR1 SEHNR, CDR2 FQNEAQ (reference sequence). The CDR3 DNA reads TGTGCCAGCAGCTGGACAGTTGACTCCTACGAGCAGTACTTC. Translated, it gives CASSWTVDSYEQYF. Drawing the rest from reference TRBV7-9 and TRBJ2-7, the complete variable domain is DTGVSQNPRHKITKRGQNVTFRCDPISEHNRLYWYRQTLGQGPEFLTYFQNEAQLEKSRLLSDRFSAERPKGSFSTLEIQRTEQGDSAMYLCASSWTVDSYEQYFGPGTRLTVT.

The chain joins TRBV19 to TRBJ1-2; 9 nucleotides match TRBD1. The CDR3 totals 11 residues. Trimming cost V 10 bases and J 8 bases; bases outside gene matches: 5. Germline CDR1 reads LNHDA; CDR2 reads SQIVND (reference sequence). CDR3: CATKTGGGYTF. The DNA of the CDR3 is TGTGCCACTAAGACAGGGGGAGGCTACACCTTC. The whole variable domain, filled in from reference TRBV19 and TRBJ1-2, reads DGGITQSPKYLFRKEGQNVTLSCEQNLNHDAMYWYRQDPGQGLRLIYYSQIVNDFQKGDIAEGYSVSREKKESFPLTVTSAQKNPTAFYLCATKTGGGYTFGSGTRLTVV.

CDR3: CAWSRDSGSGNTIYF. The DNA for the CDR3 is TGTGCCTGGAGCCGGGACAGCGGATCTGGAAACACCATATATTTT. The chain is built from TRBV30 and TRBJ1-3, with TRBD1 identical over 7 bases. Germline CDR1 reads GTSNPN; CDR2 reads SVGIG (reference sequence). V dropped 3 bases and J dropped 1; count of bases not matched to a gene: 6. The CDR3 has 15 residues.

V is TRBV2 and J is TRBJ1-6; D is possibly TRBD1 (5 bases). The germline gives CDR1 SNHLY, CDR2 FYNNEI. This CDR3 comprises 15 residues. Trimming cost V 7 bases and J 6 bases, with 16 bases left between them. The CDR3 is CASTGGRAPNSPLHF. In nucleotides, the CDR3 is TGTGCCAGCACCGGGGGGAGGGCCCCTAATTCACCCCTCCACTTT.

The chain employs TRBV7-2 and TRBJ1-1; D is unclear. V was clipped by 4 bases and J by 7 bases, with 7 bases between them. Germline values: CDR1 SGHTA, CDR2 FQGNSA. The CDR3 sequence is 11 residues long. The CDR3 here is CASSWASEAFF. The DNA for the CDR3 is TGTGCCAGCAGCTGGGCGAGTGAAGCTTTCTTT.

The chain links TRBV11-2 to TRBJ1-2; 7 bases map to TRBD1. The germline CDR1 and CDR2 sequences are SGHAT and FQNNGV. CDR3 length equals 13 residues. V lost 3 bases and J lost 4; bases outside the gene matches: 2. The CDR3: CASSFRDSYGYTF. Written as DNA, the CDR3 is TGTGCCAGCAGCTTCCGGGACAGCTATGGCTACACCTTC.

V gene TRBV5-1 combines with J gene TRBJ2-7; TRBD1 matches 11 bases. The CDR3 is made up of 18 amino acids. The V gene end was trimmed by 4 bases and the J gene end by 0 bases; junction bases not matched to a gene: 12. Germline V lookup: CDR1 SGHRS, CDR2 YFSETQ. For the CDR3, the DNA is TGCGCCAGCAGCCCCCGCCCCGGGACAGGGGGTAGCTCCTACGAGCAGTACTTC. Amino acid sequence: CASSPRPGTGGSSYEQYF.